Listed below are T cell receptor beta chains from one sample, sequenced in a study of cytomegalovirus exposure and HLA in healthy donors. Profiling relied on immunoSEQ multiplex PCR, and the TCRdb table lists in-frame clones only, not all of them. The sample holds 200,000 to 250,000 clones; under 80% are singletons and the top ten take around 0.2%. Specimen: PBMCs. The receptors stem from a girl aged 2-10 years in good health and CMV-seronegative. CDR3s leave out the opening cysteine and the closing phenylalanine or tryptophan. Each record gives: J gene, D gene, V gene, CDR3 protein. The D gene is left open where the match is weak.

j_gene: TRBJ2-1
d_gene: TRBD2
v_gene: TRBV5-1
CDR3aa: ASSLGLAGVSEQF

j_gene: -
d_gene: -
v_gene: TRBV18
CDR3aa: ASSPPSSYEQY

j_gene: TRBJ1-1
d_gene: -
v_gene: TRBV5-6
CDR3aa: ASSSGVGTEAF

j_gene: TRBJ2-2
d_gene: TRBD2
v_gene: TRBV2
CDR3aa: ASSERERNTGELF

j_gene: TRBJ1-3
d_gene: TRBD1
v_gene: TRBV15
CDR3aa: ATSAADREGNTIY

j_gene: TRBJ1-2
d_gene: -
v_gene: TRBV4-1
CDR3aa: ASSQATAAPSYGYA

j_gene: TRBJ2-7
d_gene: TRBD2
v_gene: TRBV7-9
CDR3aa: ASSLAPSGSISYEQY

j_gene: TRBJ1-6
d_gene: -
v_gene: TRBV16
CDR3aa: ASSQVRASSPLH

j_gene: TRBJ2-5
d_gene: -
v_gene: TRBV5-4
CDR3aa: TSSLGDTQETQY

j_gene: TRBJ1-1
d_gene: TRBD1
v_gene: TRBV4-1
CDR3aa: ASSQGNTGDTEAF

j_gene: TRBJ1-2
d_gene: TRBD1
v_gene: TRBV5-1
CDR3aa: ASSAGGQGYGYT

j_gene: TRBJ1-2
d_gene: TRBD1
v_gene: TRBV6-1
CDR3aa: ASCPRDSNYGYT

j_gene: TRBJ2-2
d_gene: TRBD1
v_gene: TRBV19
CDR3aa: ASRGGDRTGELF

j_gene: TRBJ1-5
d_gene: TRBD1
v_gene: TRBV6-1
CDR3aa: ASGTGDAQPQH

j_gene: TRBJ1-2
d_gene: TRBD1
v_gene: TRBV5-5
CDR3aa: ASSSPDRVYGYT

j_gene: TRBJ2-5
d_gene: -
v_gene: TRBV5-4
CDR3aa: ASSSQGTETQY

j_gene: TRBJ2-7
d_gene: -
v_gene: TRBV7-9
CDR3aa: ASSAIDSYEQY

j_gene: TRBJ2-1
d_gene: TRBD2
v_gene: TRBV6-5
CDR3aa: ASRPGTSANNEQF

j_gene: TRBJ2-2
d_gene: TRBD1
v_gene: TRBV29-1
CDR3aa: SVRQGRIGELF

j_gene: TRBJ2-2
d_gene: TRBD2
v_gene: TRBV9
CDR3aa: ASSAAGPTNTGELF

j_gene: TRBJ2-1
d_gene: TRBD2
v_gene: TRBV6-6
CDR3aa: ASSLRLAEEQF

j_gene: TRBJ2-2
d_gene: -
v_gene: TRBV6-5
CDR3aa: ASSYTGTGELF

j_gene: TRBJ1-2
d_gene: TRBD1
v_gene: TRBV18
CDR3aa: ASSPLDRGPLLNGYT

j_gene: TRBJ1-1
d_gene: TRBD1
v_gene: TRBV7-9
CDR3aa: ASSPSPGTAMNTEAF

j_gene: TRBJ2-1
d_gene: -
v_gene: TRBV6-5
CDR3aa: ASSLGAYNEQF

j_gene: TRBJ2-1
d_gene: TRBD2
v_gene: TRBV28
CDR3aa: ASSGLAVNNEQF

j_gene: TRBJ2-5
d_gene: TRBD1
v_gene: TRBV29-1
CDR3aa: SVEPLGEDREQETQY

j_gene: TRBJ2-7
d_gene: TRBD2
v_gene: TRBV6-5
CDR3aa: ASRETAGGTYEQY

j_gene: TRBJ1-4
d_gene: -
v_gene: TRBV7-9
CDR3aa: ASSFGGSEKLF

j_gene: TRBJ2-1
d_gene: -
v_gene: TRBV19
CDR3aa: ASSPGGPRNEQF

j_gene: TRBJ2-4
d_gene: -
v_gene: TRBV29-1
CDR3aa: SVRRQENIQY

j_gene: TRBJ2-1
d_gene: TRBD2
v_gene: TRBV5-1
CDR3aa: ASSSIAGGLYNEQF

j_gene: TRBJ2-1
d_gene: TRBD1
v_gene: TRBV19
CDR3aa: ASSPQGDEQF

j_gene: TRBJ2-7
d_gene: -
v_gene: TRBV20-1
CDR3aa: SASSVEQY

j_gene: TRBJ1-6
d_gene: -
v_gene: TRBV2
CDR3aa: ASSRQVEISPLH

j_gene: TRBJ2-3
d_gene: -
v_gene: TRBV5-1
CDR3aa: ASSSSTPTDTQY

j_gene: TRBJ2-2
d_gene: -
v_gene: TRBV2
CDR3aa: ASTERNTGELF

j_gene: TRBJ2-2
d_gene: -
v_gene: TRBV25-1
CDR3aa: ATGQNTNTGELF

j_gene: TRBJ1-2
d_gene: -
v_gene: TRBV6-1
CDR3aa: ASREDT

j_gene: TRBJ1-2
d_gene: TRBD1
v_gene: TRBV27
CDR3aa: ASSSTGGGYT

j_gene: TRBJ2-7
d_gene: TRBD1
v_gene: TRBV27
CDR3aa: ASSFSHRDRNVQY

j_gene: TRBJ2-3
d_gene: TRBD2
v_gene: TRBV29-1
CDR3aa: SVDEESGREGTDTQY

j_gene: TRBJ1-4
d_gene: -
v_gene: TRBV7-9
CDR3aa: ASSSQRGGARGIEKLF

j_gene: TRBJ2-5
d_gene: TRBD1
v_gene: TRBV11-2
CDR3aa: ASRLGRGRAGGPETQY

j_gene: TRBJ1-5
d_gene: TRBD1
v_gene: TRBV12-5
CDR3aa: ASAASGQGFLPQH